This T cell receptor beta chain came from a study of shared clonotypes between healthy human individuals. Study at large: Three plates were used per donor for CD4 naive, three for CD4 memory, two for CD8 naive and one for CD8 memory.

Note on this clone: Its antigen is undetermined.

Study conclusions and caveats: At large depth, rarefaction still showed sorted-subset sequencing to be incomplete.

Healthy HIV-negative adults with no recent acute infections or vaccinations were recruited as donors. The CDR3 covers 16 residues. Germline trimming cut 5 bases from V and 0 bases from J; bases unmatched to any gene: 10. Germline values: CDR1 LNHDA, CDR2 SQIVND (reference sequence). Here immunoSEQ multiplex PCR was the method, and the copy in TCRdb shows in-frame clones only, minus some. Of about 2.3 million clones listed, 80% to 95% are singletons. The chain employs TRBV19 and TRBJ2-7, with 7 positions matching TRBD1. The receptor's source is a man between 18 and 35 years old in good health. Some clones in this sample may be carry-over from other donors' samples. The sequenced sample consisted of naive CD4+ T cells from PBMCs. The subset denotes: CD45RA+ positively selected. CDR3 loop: CASSPRRTGSSYEQYF. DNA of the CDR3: TGTGCCAGTAGTCCCCGAAGGACAGGAAGCTCCTACGAGCAGTACTTC.